This TCR beta chain was captured in a study of blood T cell repertoires in COVID-19. With 7 bases clipped from V and 2 bases from J, the junction kept 16 bases outside the gene matches. The CDR3 is 17 residues long. In germline, CDR1 is LNHDA, CDR2 SQIVND (reference sequence). Measured with immunoSEQ multiplex PCR; TCRdb has only the in-frame clones, and not every one. This table has approximately 300,000 clones, approximately 87% appearing once. This chain links TRBV19 with TRBJ1-1; 7 bases are shared with TRBD1. The sequenced sample consisted of peripheral blood. This TCR derives from a woman aged 50 to 65 with active or convalescent COVID-19. CDR3 residues: CASTARPLTGSNTEAFF. In DNA, the CDR3 is TGTGCCAGTACCGCGAGACCTCTGACAGGGAGCAACACTGAAGCTTTCTTT.